This T cell receptor beta chain was captured in a study of CD8 T cells in Susac syndrome. Random-hexamer reverse transcription was applied to roughly 0.5 to 1 ug RNA. TCRdb independently ran MiXCR on the immunoSEQ multiplex PCR reads; one entry per CDR3 protein. The sample has about 64,000 distinct CDR3 sequences, approximately 94% seen once. From blood CD8+ and CD4+ T cells, the TCR beta chain was sequenced. Purification of the CD8+ and CD4+ T cells relied on negative isolation, and TEMRA cells underwent FACS enrichment. The CDR3 consists of 16 residues. Looked up from germline, CDR1 is DFQATT and CDR2 is SNEGSKA (reference sequence). V was cut by 6 bases and J by 7 bases, with 25 bases left in between.

Sequencing input: CD8+ T cells from PBMCs. This clonotype originated in a human donor with multiple sclerosis. The chain employs TRBV20-1 and TRBJ2-1, with D perhaps TRBD2 (7 bases). The CDR3 region is CSATPRGRGLSNEQFF. DNA of the CDR3: TGCAGTGCCACTCCCCGGGGGAGGGGGTTAAGTAATGAGCAGTTCTTC.